This TCR beta chain was found in a study of beta chain features in type 1 diabetes. Study in general: Patients shared similar age, gender and cell yields with healthy donors. Examination of sorted cells across all samples involved around 99 million cells.

This clone was detected only a few times. Its target is not known. Whole-study findings and limits: The question of HLA type influencing TCRB rearrangement was one that remained unresolved here.

As every portion of the isolated RNA was reverse transcribed, the sequencing read expressed TCRB transcripts. Assay used: immunoSEQ multiplex PCR; TCRdb lists only in-frame clones, some missing. Among tens of thousands of clones listed, about half were seen once. Germline V gene data show CDR1 as LNHDA and CDR2 as SQIVND (reference sequence). CDR3 size: 14 residues. Deletions cut 8 bases from V and 4 bases from J, with 15 bases between. Every donor had blood drawn once into heparin, around 0.12 L on average. The V call is TRBV19, the J call TRBJ2-1, with a possible D match to TRBD1 (6 bases). This clonotype was sampled from a woman aged 18 to 35 in good health. Input material: central memory CD4+ T cells from blood. CDR3 sequence: CASAAVGAYNEQFF. The DNA for the CDR3 is TGTGCCAGTGCCGCCGTGGGGGCTTACAATGAGCAGTTCTTC. Drawing the rest from reference TRBV19 and TRBJ2-1, the complete variable domain is DGGITQSPKYLFRKEGQNVTLSCEQNLNHDAMYWYRQDPGQGLRLIYYSQIVNDFQKGDIAEGYSVSREKKESFPLTVTSAQKNPTAFYLCASAAVGAYNEQFFGPGTRLTVL.